Below are 22 T cell receptor beta chains sequenced from a single sample in a study of T cells in women clearing cervical HPV infection. Only in-frame clones appear in the TCRdb table, and some are missing; sequencing was by immunoSEQ multiplex PCR. The sample data list 14,000 or so clones. Sequencing was performed on blood buffy coat. These receptor sequences come from a woman aged 18 to 69 with a cervical HPV16 infection that either progressed to CIN3+ or cleared (not recorded which).

Points on this clone: Read sequence stops 3 residues before the CDR3 end, and the germline J gene provides the missing end. The chain employs TRBV30 and TRBJ1-1; 7 nucleotides line up with TRBD1. Unmatched junction bases numbered 5, after V lost 3 bases and J lost 1 base. This CDR3 is built from 14 residues. CDR1 is GTSNPN and CDR2 is SVGIG in the germline V gene (reference sequence). The CDR3 here is CAWRSRQGNTEAFF. The part of the CDR3 DNA that was read is TGTGCCTGGAGGTCTCGACAGGGGAACACTGAA.

Details on this clone: The read stops 3 residues short of the end of the CDR3; the missing end is completed from the germline J gene. This chain joins TRBV11-2 and TRBJ2-3; 7 positions agree with TRBD1. Trimming removed 5 bases from V and 2 bases from J; junction bases left unmatched: 7. This CDR3 region has 15 residues. Per the germline V gene, CDR1 is SGHAT and CDR2 is FQNNGV. The CDR3 DNA, read in part, is TGTGCCAGCAGCGTATGGACAGGTAACACAGATACG. Translating gives CASSVWTGNTDT. The whole CDR3 region reads CASSVWTGNTDTQYF.

This chain's CDR3 is CASSLLGSTNEKLFF. The CDR3 DNA, read in part, is TGCGCCAGCAGCTTGTTGGGTTCAACTAATGAAAAG. The chain employs TRBV5-1 and TRBJ2-2; no clear D. The read terminates 3 residues ahead of where the CDR3 ends, so the germline J gene completes it. The CDR3 has 15 amino acids. The V gene's germline CDR1 is SGHRS and CDR2 YFSETQ.

To note about this clone: The read gets to within 3 residues of the CDR3 end, and the germline J gene fills in the rest. The chain is built from TRBV5-5 and TRBJ1-5; D perhaps matches TRBD1 (6 bases). Germline V lookup: CDR1 SGHKS, CDR2 YYEKEE (reference sequence). CDR3 length equals 13 residues. Trimming cost V 4 bases and J 5 bases, with 10 bases left between them. The DNA read from the CDR3 is TGTGCCAGCAGCCCACAGGGAGATCAGCCC. Translation gives CASSPQGDQP. The complete CDR3 sequence is CASSPQGDQPQHF.

About this clone: The CDR3 end is not reached by the read, which stops 3 residues before it; the germline J gene fills it in. The chain carries TRBV7-9 and TRBJ2-4; D perhaps matches TRBD2 (5 bases). The CDR3 spans 14 residues. Germline values: CDR1 SEHNR, CDR2 FQNEAQ (reference sequence). The CDR3 sequence is CASSGGLSLYGQYF. Partial CDR3 DNA: TGTGCCAGCAGCGGCGGACTGTCCCTCTATGGT.

A remark on this clone: From the germline J gene comes the end of the CDR3, since the read stops 3 residues before it. V and J are TRBV3-1 (or the pseudogene TRBV3-2) and TRBJ2-1, with TRBD2 identical over 10 bases. The germline gives CDR1 LGHDT, CDR2 YNNKEL (reference sequence). CDR3 size: 16 residues. Unmatched junction bases numbered 7, after V lost 2 bases and J lost 6 bases. CDR3 DNA (partial): TGTGCCAGCAGCCAACTACGTAGACTAGCGGGCAATGAG. This encodes CASSQLRRLAGNE. The full-length CDR3 reads as CASSQLRRLAGNEQFF.

A remark on this clone: The CDR3 goes on 3 residues after the read ends, and that part is filled in from the germline J gene. The chain couples TRBV5-1 to TRBJ1-2, with TRBD1 identical over 7 bases. V dropped 3 bases and J dropped 1; count of bases not matched to a gene: 6. CDR1 SGHRS and CDR2 YFSETQ come from the germline V gene. The CDR3 sequence is 15 residues long. Incomplete CDR3 DNA: TGCGCCAGCAGCTCTCGGACAGGCCTTAACTATGGC. It yields the protein CASSSRTGLNYG. The full CDR3 protein is CASSSRTGLNYGYTF.

Notes on this clone: The CDR3 extends 3 residues past the end of the read, so its final part is completed from the germline J gene. The genes are TRBV7-2 and TRBJ2-5, with D perhaps matching TRBD2 (6 bases). The CDR3 runs 15 residues. Germline V gives CDR1 SGHTA, CDR2 FQGNSA. Trimming took off 4 bases at V and 7 bases at J, with 19 bases between the two ends. The CDR3 bases that were read are TGTGCCAGCAGCTCCAGACGGGGCGGGGCGGGGACC. Protein sequence: CASSSRRGGAGT. The entire CDR3 reads CASSSRRGGAGTQYF.

This clone registers medium-sized by frequency. The observed sequence ends 3 residues before the CDR3 terminus, with the missing tail filled in from the germline J gene. The V and J genes are TRBV19 and TRBJ2-3, with 13 positions matching TRBD2. The germline V gene encodes CDR1 LNHDA and CDR2 SQIVND (reference sequence). The V gene end was trimmed by 1 base and the J gene end by 0 bases; junction bases not matched to a gene: 1. This CDR3 is built from 17 residues. The CDR3 sequence: CASSIATSGGSTDTQYF. The part of the CDR3 DNA that was read is TGTGCCAGTAGTATAGCGACTAGCGGGGGGAGCACAGATACG.

With respect to this clone: Sequencing ends 3 residues short of the CDR3 end; the germline J gene provides the rest. This chain uses TRBV28 with TRBJ2-7, with D uncertain. CDR3 length: 12 amino acids. The ends were cut back, 6 bases at V and 4 bases at J, with 10 bases in the middle. Germline V CDR1 and CDR2: MDHEN, SYDVKM. CDR3 DNA, as far as it was read: TGTGCCAGCAGCCCGAATCGGTACGAG. It translates to CASSPNRYE. The whole CDR3 region reads CASSPNRYEQYF.

About this clone: Read coverage stops 3 residues before the CDR3 terminus; the germline J gene supplies the remainder. The rearrangement links TRBV7-3 to TRBJ2-2; the D gene is possibly TRBD1 (5 bases). Trimming took 4 bases from V and 2 from J, leaving 14 bases between them. The CDR3 has 16 residues. CDR1 and CDR2 from the germline V gene are SGHTA and FQGTGA. The DNA read from the CDR3 is TGTGCCAGCAGCTCGTACACGACAGCTAACACCGGGGAG. This encodes CASSSYTTANTGE. The whole CDR3 sequence reads CASSSYTTANTGELFF.

As regards this clone: The read comes to an end 3 residues before the CDR3 does, leaving the germline J gene to fill in the end. The chain recombines TRBV11-2 with TRBJ2-3, with no clear D. CDR3 length equals 15 residues. V lost 3 bases to trimming and J lost 6 bases, with 16 bases between them. Germline V gene data show CDR1 as SGHAT and CDR2 as FQNNGV. CDR3 sequence: CASSFQDGGGDTQYF. CDR3 bases read: TGTGCCAGCAGCTTTCAGGATGGTGGTGGCGATACG.

A word on this clone: The read gets to within 3 residues of the CDR3 end, and the germline J gene fills in the rest. The V call is TRBV28, the J call TRBJ1-2, with 7 positions matching TRBD1. The junction had 9 bases not matched to a gene; V was cut back by 7 bases and J by 4 bases. There are 14 residues in the CDR3. Germline-derived CDR1 and CDR2 are MDHEN and SYDVKM. CDR3 DNA, as far as it was read: TGTGCCAGCACCCCCGGTCAGGGGGTCTATGGC. It codes for CASTPGQGVYG. The CDR3 in full is CASTPGQGVYGYTF.

As to this clone: Sequencing ends 3 residues short of the CDR3 end; the germline J gene provides the rest. The chain employs TRBV28 and TRBJ1-5, with D possibly matching TRBD1 (5 bases). Trimming left V 3 bases short and J 7 bases short, with 16 bases between. Germline V gene sequence: CDR1 MDHEN, CDR2 SYDVKM. CDR3 size: 15 residues. The part of the CDR3 DNA that was read is TGTGCCAGCAGTTTGGTGCGTGGAAGGGGACAGCCC. Translation gives CASSLVRGRGQP. The full CDR3 sequence reads CASSLVRGRGQPQHF.

With regard to this clone: The read terminates 3 residues before the CDR3 end, so the remaining end is supplied by the germline J gene. The rearrangement links TRBV4-1 to TRBJ1-3; D is perhaps TRBD1 (5 bases). The germline CDR1 and CDR2 sequences are MGHRA and YSYEKL. V was trimmed by 3 bases and J by 4 bases, leaving 13 bases between them. This CDR3 spans 15 amino acids. The sequenced CDR3 bases are TGCGCCAGCAGCCACCCCAGGCAGGGCGGAAACACC. As protein: CASSHPRQGGNT. The entire CDR3 reads CASSHPRQGGNTIYF.

With regard to this clone: The CDR3 goes on 3 residues after the read ends, and that part is filled in from the germline J gene. V and J are TRBV20-1 and TRBJ2-3, with unresolved D. This CDR3 comprises 11 residues. Germline CDR1 reads DFQATT; CDR2 reads SNEGSKA (reference sequence). V gave up 6 bases and J gave up 2 bases, with 6 bases separating them. The CDR3 is CSASVTDTQYF. CDR3 DNA, as far as it was read: TGCAGTGCCTCTGTCACAGATACG.

With respect to this clone: The read ends 3 residues before the CDR3 terminus; that terminus is restored from the germline J gene. This chain joins TRBV18 and TRBJ2-3, with D perhaps matching TRBD2 (7 bases). The CDR3 spans 13 residues. The germline gives CDR1 KGHSH, CDR2 LQKENI. The covered CDR3 bases are TGTGCCAGCTCACCAGGGGGGGCTGAGACG. As protein: CASSPGGAET. The whole CDR3 is CASSPGGAETQYF.

About this clone itself: The read ends 3 residues shy of where the CDR3 ends; the end is completed using the germline J gene. The chain links TRBV30 to TRBJ2-3, with D possibly matching TRBD2 (5 bases). Germline V CDR1 and CDR2: GTSNPN, SVGIG (reference sequence). The CDR3 sequence is 12 residues long. Partial CDR3 DNA: TGTGCCTGGAGTGGGACTGATCAGCCG. The encoded protein is CAWSGTDQP. Given in full, the CDR3 is CAWSGTDQPQYF.

Concerning this clone itself: Read data end 3 residues before the CDR3 end; the end is taken from the germline J gene. The chain carries TRBV5-5 and TRBJ1-2; D is ambiguous. Per the germline V gene, CDR1 is SGHKS and CDR2 is YYEKEE (reference sequence). CDR3 length equals 12 residues. The CDR3 bases that were read are TGTGCCAGCAGCTTCGCTACGGGGGGC. Encoded protein: CASSFATGG. The entire CDR3 sequence reads CASSFATGGYTF. Drawing the rest from reference TRBV5-5 and TRBJ1-2, the complete variable domain is DAGVTQSPTHLIKTRGQQVTLRCSPISGHKSVSWYQQVLGQGPQFIFQYYEKEERGRGNFPDRFSARQFPNYSSELNVNALLLGDSALYLCASSFATGGYTFGSGTRLTVV.

Regarding this clone: The CDR3 end is not reached by the read, which stops 3 residues before it; the germline J gene fills it in. This chain uses TRBV11-2 with TRBJ2-1; D ambiguous. Trimming shortened V by 0 bases and J by 8 bases, and 8 bases separated the two germline ends. Germline CDR1 reads SGHAT; CDR2 reads FQNNGV. The CDR3 has 13 amino acids. The CDR3 bases that were read are TGTGCCAGCAGCTTAGACAGGAATCATGAG. This sequence encodes CASSLDRNHE. The whole CDR3 reads CASSLDRNHEQFF.

A word on this clone: The read ends 3 residues shy of where the CDR3 ends; the end is completed using the germline J gene. V and J are TRBV7-3 and TRBJ2-1; D is perhaps TRBD2 (5 bases). The V gene's germline CDR1 is SGHTA and CDR2 FQGTGA. Trimming cost V 0 bases and J 9 bases, with 6 bases left between them. The CDR3 covers 12 residues. CDR3: CASSLTSGEQFF. Partial CDR3 DNA: TGTGCCAGCAGCTTAACCAGCGGTGAG.

Comments on this clone: The CDR3 end falls 3 residues outside the read, so it is completed with the germline J gene. The chain recombines TRBV30 with TRBJ2-5, with TRBD2 identical over 8 bases. The junction had 6 bases not matched to a gene; V was cut back by 2 bases and J by 1 base. The CDR3 has 15 residues. Germline CDR1 is GTSNPN and CDR2 is SVGIG (reference sequence). The chain's CDR3 is CAWSSGSGGQETQYF. Incomplete CDR3 DNA: TGTGCCTGGAGTAGCGGAAGCGGGGGCCAAGAGACC. The full variable domain, its missing parts supplied by reference TRBV30 and TRBJ2-5, is SQTIHQWPATLVQPVGSPLSLECTVEGTSNPNLYWYRQAAGRGLQLLFYSVGIGQISSEVPQNLSASRPQDRQFILSSKKLLLSDSGFYLCAWSSGSGGQETQYFGPGTRLLVL.